A selection of T cell receptor beta chains follows, all from one sample in a study of cytomegalovirus exposure and HLA in healthy donors. Sequenced by immunoSEQ multiplex PCR; TCRdb stores in-frame clones only, minus some. The table has 220,000 or so clones, roughly 84% seen once. The sample taken for sequencing was PBMCs. The receptors stem from a woman younger than 45 in good health and CMV-seropositive. Each CDR3 is given without its conserved first and last residue. The D gene is left open where the match is weak.

CDR3: GSGRATGELF
V: TRBV30
D: TRBD2
J: TRBJ2-2

CDR3: ASSSRDRGSYGYT
V: TRBV5-1
D: TRBD1
J: TRBJ1-2

CDR3: ASSVDGTSYNEQF
V: TRBV9
D: .
J: TRBJ2-1

CDR3: ASSRRAAVGYT
V: TRBV11-3
D: .
J: TRBJ1-2

CDR3: ASSRQKGDNQPQH
V: TRBV6-6
D: .
J: TRBJ1-5

CDR3: ASSARDDEQF
V: TRBV27
D: .
J: TRBJ2-1

CDR3: ASRGDRDPGSYT
V: TRBV6-1
D: TRBD1
J: TRBJ1-2

CDR3: ASSSYRGGTDTQY
V: TRBV7-6
D: TRBD1
J: TRBJ2-3

CDR3: ASSRPGQGTGYT
V: TRBV6-5
D: TRBD1
J: TRBJ1-2

CDR3: ASSPGPAADYGYT
V: TRBV7-3
D: .
J: TRBJ1-2

CDR3: ASSVTASTDTQY
V: TRBV9
D: .
J: TRBJ2-3

CDR3: ASSYPEDLQH
V: TRBV7-2
D: .
J: TRBJ1-5

CDR3: ASSPSDSNTEAF
V: TRBV18
D: .
J: TRBJ1-1

CDR3: SVRLMNTEAF
V: TRBV29-1
D: .
J: TRBJ1-1

CDR3: ASSQDGGLYEKLF
V: TRBV4-1
D: .
J: TRBJ1-4

CDR3: ASSAPGTDYYT
V: TRBV6-1
D: TRBD1
J: TRBJ1-2

CDR3: AWSPVGTSTDTQY
V: TRBV30
D: .
J: TRBJ2-3

CDR3: ASSWGQGYGYT
V: TRBV7-9
D: TRBD1
J: TRBJ1-2

CDR3: ASSPGKGRPNEKLF
V: TRBV18
D: .
J: TRBJ1-4

CDR3: ASSSGQGTSYNEQF
V: TRBV2
D: TRBD1
J: TRBJ2-1

CDR3: ASSLGPSYEQY
V: TRBV7-3
D: .
J: TRBJ2-7

CDR3: ASTTGKNYGYT
V: TRBV28
D: TRBD1
J: TRBJ1-2

CDR3: ASSEVTVNTEAF
V: TRBV5-1
D: .
J: TRBJ1-1

CDR3: SVVRDRGPTEAF
V: TRBV29-1
D: TRBD1
J: TRBJ1-1

CDR3: AIGTFYEQY
V: TRBV10-3
D: .
J: TRBJ2-7

CDR3: ASRVTYRGSYEQY
V: TRBV6-1
D: TRBD1
J: TRBJ2-7

CDR3: ASSQEWGFSYEQY
V: TRBV4-3
D: .
J: TRBJ2-7

CDR3: ASSPRLASAYEQY
V: TRBV7-2
D: .
J: TRBJ2-7

CDR3: ASSYGIGGHYNEQF
V: TRBV6-5
D: .
J: TRBJ2-1

CDR3: ASSTGGNQPQH
V: TRBV6-6
D: .
J: TRBJ1-5

CDR3: ASSPFRGTNYGYT
V: TRBV28
D: .
J: TRBJ1-2

CDR3: ASSLTREKPQH
V: TRBV7-2
D: .
J: TRBJ1-5

CDR3: ASRPDRGNTGELF
V: TRBV6-1
D: TRBD1
J: TRBJ2-2

CDR3: ASTTLGGYT
V: TRBV28
D: .
J: TRBJ1-2

CDR3: ASSWTGGQPQH
V: TRBV6-1
D: TRBD1
J: TRBJ1-5

CDR3: ASSMTRGYEQY
V: TRBV19
D: .
J: TRBJ2-7

CDR3: ASSHRAVSYEQY
V: TRBV7-8
D: .
J: TRBJ2-7

CDR3: ASSFVASGYEQF
V: TRBV5-1
D: TRBD2
J: TRBJ2-1

CDR3: ASSLVSTDTQY
V: TRBV7-3
D: .
J: TRBJ2-3

CDR3: ASSPRGPSGSATKNIQY
V: TRBV18
D: TRBD2
J: TRBJ2-4

CDR3: AWRWDTEAF
V: TRBV30
D: .
J: TRBJ1-1

CDR3: ASSGTGVRGPEAF
V: TRBV6-5
D: TRBD1
J: TRBJ1-1

CDR3: ASTATGGRNEKLF
V: TRBV5-1
D: .
J: TRBJ1-4

CDR3: ASSERRQGSCF
V: TRBV2
D: TRBD1
J: TRBJ2-1

CDR3: ASSPLAGVETQY
V: TRBV7-3
D: TRBD2
J: TRBJ2-5

CDR3: ASRETSGSYEQY
V: TRBV5-1
D: TRBD2
J: TRBJ2-7

CDR3: ASSVGPRETQY
V: TRBV7-9
D: .
J: TRBJ2-5

CDR3: ASSLEQGAQY
V: TRBV5-1
D: TRBD1
J: TRBJ2-7

CDR3: SETSTGELF
V: TRBV29-1
D: .
J: TRBJ2-2

CDR3: ASNPPIYSNYGYT
V: TRBV6-1
D: .
J: TRBJ1-2

CDR3: ASSHTSGHYNEQF
V: TRBV7-9
D: TRBD2
J: TRBJ2-1

CDR3: ASSVMGLAVIEQF
V: TRBV28
D: TRBD2
J: TRBJ2-1

CDR3: ASSPLMLRGLGANVLT
V: TRBV18
D: .
J: TRBJ2-6

CDR3: ASSLGQVEKLF
V: TRBV11-2
D: .
J: TRBJ1-4

CDR3: ASTRQTSTDTQY
V: TRBV27
D: .
J: TRBJ2-3

CDR3: ASSSGRAGTDTQY
V: TRBV6-5
D: TRBD2
J: TRBJ2-3

CDR3: ASSEYTDTQY
V: TRBV6-1
D: .
J: TRBJ2-3